Below, 11 T cell receptor beta chains from the same sample are listed, as sequenced in a study of blood T cells in healthy people across ages (dated by TCRdb to 2015 to 2017). Library preparation employed 5' RACE. TCRdb shows the sequencer as Illumina HiSeq 2500. A second PCR of roughly 7 to 11 cycles was performed with a sample-barcoded 5' primer and a J-beta primer mix. In-frame beta chains were kept once TCRdb had trimmed the public reads at Q25 with fastp and called clones with MiXCR. One record per CDR3 amino acid sequence lists the most common genes and DNA. The sample profile shows about 670,000 distinct CDR3 sequences; around 43% of them were found once. The ten biggest clones cover roughly 30% of the sample. Sequenced: blood. These receptor sequences come from an elderly man in good health.

The CDR3 coding sequence is TGTGCCAGCAACTACAGGGGAGGGAACAATGAGCAGTTCTTC. This encodes CASNYRGGNNEQFF. The gene calls are TRBV28 and TRBJ2-1; D tentatively reads TRBD1 or TRBD2 (7 bases each). CDR1 is MDHEN, CDR2 SYDVKM, per germline. The V and J ends lost 7 bases and 5 bases respectively, with 15 bases between them. This CDR3 is built from 14 residues.

This chain joins TRBV4-1 and TRBJ2-7; a possible D gene is TRBD1 (6 bases). The CDR3 is made up of 15 amino acids. Germline V gene sequence: CDR1 MGHRA, CDR2 YSYEKL. V lost 2 bases and J 5 bases, leaving 16 bases between the germline ends. The CDR3 DNA follows: TGCGCCAGCAGCCAACCCGGACAGAGGAAGGACGAGCAGTACTTC. Its translation: CASSQPGQRKDEQYF.

This clonotype was detected once. This may come from a read error, since a much larger clone is one base off. The gene calls are TRBV29-1 and TRBJ2-7; possible D gene TRBD1, 5 bases. The germline CDR1 and CDR2 sequences are SQVTM and ANQGSEA. The ends were cut back, 7 bases at V and 4 bases at J, with 11 bases in the middle. The CDR3 loop spans 11 amino acids. The CDR3 DNA follows: TGCAGCGGAGCTGACAGATACGAGCAGTACTTC. As protein: CSGADRYEQYF.

The CDR3 reads CASSARGAVGNEQFF. The CDR3 DNA sequence: TGTGCCAGCAGCGCGCGGGGGGCAGTAGGGAATGAGCAGTTCTTC. The chain joins TRBV9 to TRBJ2-1; 8 bases align to TRBD2. CDR3 length equals 15 residues. J gave up 7 bases and V 3 bases, and 9 bases lay outside the gene matches. From germline, CDR1 is SGDLS and CDR2 YYNGEE. Looking up the rest from reference TRBV9 and TRBJ2-1 gives the full variable domain: DSGVTQTPKHLITATGQRVTLRCSPRSGDLSVYWYQQSLDQGLQFLIQYYNGEERAKGNILERFSAQQFPDLHSELNLSSLELGDSALYFCASSARGAVGNEQFFGPGTRLTVL.

The V gene is TRBV30, the J gene TRBJ2-3; D possibly corresponds to TRBD1 (6 bases). Looked up from germline, CDR1 is GTSNPN and CDR2 is SVGIG (reference sequence). This CDR3 is built from 14 residues. Trimming left V 7 bases short and J 0 bases short, with 14 bases between. The CDR3 DNA reads as TGTGCCTACCTGGGGGACACTAGCACAGATACGCAGTATTTT. Translating gives CAYLGDTSTDTQYF.

The V and J genes are TRBV7-2 and TRBJ2-3; 10 nucleotides agree with TRBD2. V trimming: 6 bases; J trimming: 4 bases; junction bases outside the gene matches: 10. This CDR3 region has 16 residues. The germline gives CDR1 SGHTA, CDR2 FQGNSA. CDR3 residues: CASSYSGGPVSDTQYF. The CDR3 bases are TGTGCCAGCAGTTATAGCGGGGGGCCTGTATCAGATACGCAGTATTTT.

This clonotype occurred a few times. The rearrangement links TRBV28 to TRBJ2-2; possible D gene TRBD1, 5 bases. The length of the CDR3 is 16 residues. V was cut by 6 bases and J by 0 bases, with 14 bases left in between. Germline lookup yields CDR1 MDHEN and CDR2 SYDVKM. This CDR3 reads CASRTRVHANTGELFF. CDR3 in DNA: TGTGCCAGCAGAACCAGGGTACACGCGAACACCGGGGAGCTGTTTTTT.

The chain carries TRBV20-1 and TRBJ2-1; TRBD1 matches at 8 bases. The end of the DNA fits TRBJ2-7 better, so the J call may be wrong. Germline V lookup: CDR1 DFQATT, CDR2 SNEGSKA (reference sequence). The CDR3 is made up of 15 amino acids. The CDR3 nucleotides are TGCAGTGCATCGGGACAGGCAAGCTCCTACAATGAGCAGTACTTC. Its translation: CSASGQASSYNEQYF.

V and J are TRBV7-9 and TRBJ1-2, with a weak D call TRBD1 (5 bases). V shed 4 bases and J shed 2 bases, with 11 bases lying between them. The CDR3 length is 14 residues. Germline assignment: CDR1 SEHNR and CDR2 FQNEAQ (reference sequence). The chain's CDR3 is CASSSRTLNYGYTF. CDR3 bases: TGTGCCAGCAGCTCGAGGACACTGAACTATGGCTACACCTTC. Complete variable domain (other parts from reference TRBV7-9 and TRBJ1-2): DTGVSQNPRHKITKRGQNVTFRCDPISEHNRLYWYRQTLGQGPEFLTYFQNEAQLEKSRLLSDRFSAERPKGSFSTLEIQRTEQGDSAMYLCASSSRTLNYGYTFGSGTRLTVV.

As for this clonotype: Compared with germline, one end of the junction differs, possibly owing to a read error. This chain joins TRBV20-1 and TRBJ2-7; the D gene is possibly TRBD1 (6 bases). The CDR3 has 13 amino acids. Germline V lookup: CDR1 DFQATT, CDR2 SNEGSKA (reference sequence). CDR3: CIVAGLPGDEQYF. CDR3 DNA sequence: TGTATAGTCGCCGGGCTGCCAGGGGACGAGCAGTACTTC.

The rearrangement uses TRBV6-4 and TRBJ1-4, with a possible D match to TRBD1 (6 bases). The V gene lost 4 bases and the J gene lost 8 bases, with 17 bases spanning the gap. Germline loops: CDR1 MRHNA, CDR2 SNTAGT. There are 15 residues in the CDR3. For the CDR3, the DNA is TGTGCCAGCAGTGCGGACAGTGGAAATGGAGAAAAACTGTTTTTT. This gives the protein CASSADSGNGEKLFF.